Here is one TCR beta chain with its context. Its antigen specificity is not known. Base-call qualities are not available, and no considerably larger clone is one nucleotide away. The same CDR3 is also encoded by other DNA sequences in this sample. These data come from a study of blood T cell repertoires in COVID-19 (TCRdb year 2020). Background on the whole study: Collaborator samples came from the United States, Italy and Spain and covered acute and convalescent phases of COVID-19. Where HLA class I and class II types were available, the types were taken from metadata supplied by the sample provider, not from assay-based typing. The dataset comprised deeply sampled blood TCRbeta repertoires from subjects exposed to, actively infected with, or recovered from COVID-19. The material from the prospective study consisted of cDNA or gDNA derived from T cells, B-cell-depleted T cells, or PBMCs. The repertoires were released in a freely available public database intended as a resource for research on the immune response to SARS-CoV-2. Samples were obtained from the ongoing ImmuneRACE study (first 160 participants) and from approximately 1,200 subjects provided by 6 global collaborators. Sample metadata almost always included a de-identified subject ID, COVID-19 status, age in years and sex. The paper's findings and limits, for the study overall: Clinical and demographic metadata were provided uncurated, with the amount varying by source and participant.

In Seattle, one collaborating source enrolled patients while the infection was active and tracked those patients longitudinally over the course of disease. Whole blood was collected in K2EDTA tubes by collaborating institutions according to the institutions' own protocols. Collaborator samples were shipped for TCRbeta analysis as frozen whole blood, isolated PBMCs, or DNA extracted from either sample type. TCRbeta CDR3 regions were amplified from genomic DNA using the immunoSEQ Assay, a bias-controlled multiplex PCR. Per the authors' processing: Nucleated cell counts per sample were estimated from amplification of reference gene primers within the assay. To quantify the absolute abundance of each unique TCRbeta CDR3 rearrangement, sequence reads were collapsed and filtered. For each sample, productive Simpson clonality was calculated as the square root of Simpson's diversity index over productive rearrangements. What TCRdb holds here is the immuneACCESS table cut down to in-frame rearrangements. Part of the clones is not present; checked against another copy, under half of the missing clones reflect an unresolved V gene, and the others are unexplained. V and J calls and clone size come straight from that table; D and trimming were deduced from the DNA. The sample table contains fewer than 250,000 clones; only one count was recorded for about 93% of them. The top ten constitute around 0.9% of the sample.

Including the terminal cysteine and phenylalanine, the CDR3 comprises 14 residues. Here the CDR3 DNA is all that survives: 42 bases in frame from base 1. Based on the germline V gene (reference sequence), the CDR1 and CDR2 sequences are LGHDT and YNNKEL. V lost 1 base and J lost 2 bases; the stretch between them is 6 bases long. This chain is built from TRBV3-1 (or the pseudogene TRBV3-2) and TRBJ1-5; possibly the D gene is TRBD1, per 6 matching bases. The sequencing input was peripheral blood. This clonotype was sampled from a man aged 25 to 45 with COVID-19, enrolled during active disease. The CDR3 sequence is CASSQAGGNQPQHF. In nucleotide form, the sequence is TGTGCCAGCAGCCAAGCAGGGGGCAATCAGCCCCAGCATTTT.